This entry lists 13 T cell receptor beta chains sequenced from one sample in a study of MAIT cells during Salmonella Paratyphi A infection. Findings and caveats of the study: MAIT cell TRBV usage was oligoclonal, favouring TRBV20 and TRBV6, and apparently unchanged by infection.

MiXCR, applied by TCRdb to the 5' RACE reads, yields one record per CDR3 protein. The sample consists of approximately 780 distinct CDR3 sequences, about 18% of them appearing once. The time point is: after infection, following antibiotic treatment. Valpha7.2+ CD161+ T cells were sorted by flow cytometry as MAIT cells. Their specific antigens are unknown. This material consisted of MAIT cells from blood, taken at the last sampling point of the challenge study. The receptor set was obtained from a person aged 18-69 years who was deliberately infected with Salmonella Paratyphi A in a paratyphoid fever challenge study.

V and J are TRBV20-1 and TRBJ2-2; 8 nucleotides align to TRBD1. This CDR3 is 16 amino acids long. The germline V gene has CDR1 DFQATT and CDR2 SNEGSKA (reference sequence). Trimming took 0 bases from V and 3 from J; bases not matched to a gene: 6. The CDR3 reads CSARDSNRGDTGELFF. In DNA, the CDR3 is TGCAGTGCTAGAGATTCCAACAGGGGGGACACCGGGGAGCTGTTTTTT.

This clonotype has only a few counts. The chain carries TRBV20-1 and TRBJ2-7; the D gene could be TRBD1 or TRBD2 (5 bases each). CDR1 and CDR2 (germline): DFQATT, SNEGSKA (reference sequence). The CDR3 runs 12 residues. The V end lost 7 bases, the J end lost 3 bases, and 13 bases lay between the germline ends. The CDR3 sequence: CSVPGRFYEQYF. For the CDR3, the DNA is TGCAGTGTACCGGGACGGTTCTACGAGCAGTACTTC.

The CDR3 DNA follows: TGTGCCAGCAGTGAACGACTAGCGGGAGGGCCCGGGGAGCTGTTTTTT. This gives the protein CASSERLAGGPGELFF. The V call is TRBV6-4, the J call TRBJ2-2; 14 bases agree with TRBD2. V lost 3 bases and J lost 6; bases outside the gene matches: 3. Germline-derived CDR1 and CDR2 are MRHNA and SNTAGT. The CDR3 has 16 amino acids.

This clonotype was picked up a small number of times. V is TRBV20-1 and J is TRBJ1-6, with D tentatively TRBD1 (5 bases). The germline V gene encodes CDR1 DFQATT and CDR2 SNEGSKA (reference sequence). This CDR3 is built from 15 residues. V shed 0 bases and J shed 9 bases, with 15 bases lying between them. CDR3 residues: CSAREVEGHTSPLHF. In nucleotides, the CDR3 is TGCAGTGCTAGAGAGGTGGAGGGGCATACTTCACCCCTCCACTTT.

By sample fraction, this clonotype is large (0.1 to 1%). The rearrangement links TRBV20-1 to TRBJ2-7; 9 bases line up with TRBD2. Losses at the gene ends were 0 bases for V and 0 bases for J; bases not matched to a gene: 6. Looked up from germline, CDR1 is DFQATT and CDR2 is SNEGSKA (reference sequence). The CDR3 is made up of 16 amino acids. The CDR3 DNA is TGCAGTGCTAGAGATCCGGAGCGGGGGGACTCCTACGAGCAGTACTTC. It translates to CSARDPERGDSYEQYF.

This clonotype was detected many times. CDR3 coding DNA: TGTGCCAGCAGCCAAGACGGGACTAGCGGCTCCTACGAGCAGTACTTC. Amino acids: CASSQDGTSGSYEQYF. This sequence joins TRBV4-2 and TRBJ2-7; 11 bases agree with TRBD2. The CDR3 length is 16 residues. Looked up from germline, CDR1 is LGHNA and CDR2 is YNFKEQ. Trimming removed 0 bases from V and 0 bases from J; junction bases left unmatched: 1.

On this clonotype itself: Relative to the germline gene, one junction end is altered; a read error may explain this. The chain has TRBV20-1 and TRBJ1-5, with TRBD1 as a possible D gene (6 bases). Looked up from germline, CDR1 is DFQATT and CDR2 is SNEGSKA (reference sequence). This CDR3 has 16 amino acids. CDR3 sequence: CGARDVQGFGNQPQHF. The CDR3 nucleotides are TGCGGTGCTAGAGACGTACAGGGCTTTGGCAATCAGCCCCAGCATTTT.

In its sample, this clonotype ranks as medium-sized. CDR3 sequence: CSATQGLAGSYEQYF. The CDR3 nucleotides are TGCAGTGCTACCCAAGGACTAGCGGGATCCTACGAGCAGTACTTC. The chain is built from TRBV20-1 and TRBJ2-7; 12 bases are shared with TRBD2. After removal of 4 bases from V and 1 base from J, the junction contained 5 bases not matched to a gene. Germline lookup yields CDR1 DFQATT and CDR2 SNEGSKA (reference sequence). The CDR3 contains 15 residues.

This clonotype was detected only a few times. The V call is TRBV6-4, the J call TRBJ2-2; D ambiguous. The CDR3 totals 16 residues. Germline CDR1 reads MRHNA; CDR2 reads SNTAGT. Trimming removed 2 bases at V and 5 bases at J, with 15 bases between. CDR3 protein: CASSDESLGGTGELFF. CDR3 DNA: TGTGCCAGCAGTGACGAGTCCCTTGGTGGTACCGGGGAGCTGTTTTTT.

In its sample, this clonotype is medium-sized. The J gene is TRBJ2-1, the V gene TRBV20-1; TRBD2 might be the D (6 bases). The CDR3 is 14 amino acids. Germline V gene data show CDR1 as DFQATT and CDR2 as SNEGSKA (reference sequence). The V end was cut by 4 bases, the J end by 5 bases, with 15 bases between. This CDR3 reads CSAMGLLNHNEQFF. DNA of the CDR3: TGCAGTGCTATGGGACTTCTTAATCACAATGAGCAGTTCTTC.

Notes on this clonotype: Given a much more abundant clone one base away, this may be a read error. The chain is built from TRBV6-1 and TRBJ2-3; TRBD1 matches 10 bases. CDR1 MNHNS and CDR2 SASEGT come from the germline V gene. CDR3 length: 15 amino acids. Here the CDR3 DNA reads TGTGTCAGCAGTGAAGCGACAGGGGGCGCAGATACGCAGTATTTT. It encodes CVSSEATGGADTQYF.

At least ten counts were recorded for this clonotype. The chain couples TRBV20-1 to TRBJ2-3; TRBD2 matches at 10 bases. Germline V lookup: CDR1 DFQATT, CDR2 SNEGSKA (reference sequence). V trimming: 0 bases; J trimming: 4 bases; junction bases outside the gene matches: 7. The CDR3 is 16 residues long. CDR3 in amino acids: CSARDLLAGESDTQYF. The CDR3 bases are TGCAGTGCTAGAGATCTGCTAGCGGGAGAATCAGATACGCAGTATTTT.

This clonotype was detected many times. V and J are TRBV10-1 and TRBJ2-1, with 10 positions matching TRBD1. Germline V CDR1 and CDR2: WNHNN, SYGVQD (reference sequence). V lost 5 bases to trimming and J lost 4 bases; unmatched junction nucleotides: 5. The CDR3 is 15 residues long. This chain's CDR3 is CASSSGTGDYNEQFF. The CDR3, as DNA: TGCGCCAGCAGTTCCGGGACAGGGGATTACAATGAGCAGTTCTTC.